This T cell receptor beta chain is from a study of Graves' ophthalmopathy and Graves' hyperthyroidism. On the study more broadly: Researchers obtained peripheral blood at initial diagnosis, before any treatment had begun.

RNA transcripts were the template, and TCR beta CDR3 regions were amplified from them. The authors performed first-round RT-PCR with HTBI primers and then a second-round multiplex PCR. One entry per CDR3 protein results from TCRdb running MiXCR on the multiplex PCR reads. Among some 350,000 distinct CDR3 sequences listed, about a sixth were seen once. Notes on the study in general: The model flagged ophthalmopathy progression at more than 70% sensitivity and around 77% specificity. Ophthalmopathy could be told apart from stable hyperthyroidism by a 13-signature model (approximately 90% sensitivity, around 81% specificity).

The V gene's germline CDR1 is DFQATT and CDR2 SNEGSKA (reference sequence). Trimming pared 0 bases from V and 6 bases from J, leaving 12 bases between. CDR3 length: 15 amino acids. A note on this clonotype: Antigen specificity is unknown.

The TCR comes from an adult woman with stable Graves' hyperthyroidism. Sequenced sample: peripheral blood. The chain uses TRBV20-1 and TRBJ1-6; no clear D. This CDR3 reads CSARDAGGSNSPLHF. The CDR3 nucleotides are TGCAGTGCTAGAGACGCAGGCGGGAGTAATTCACCCCTCCACTTT.